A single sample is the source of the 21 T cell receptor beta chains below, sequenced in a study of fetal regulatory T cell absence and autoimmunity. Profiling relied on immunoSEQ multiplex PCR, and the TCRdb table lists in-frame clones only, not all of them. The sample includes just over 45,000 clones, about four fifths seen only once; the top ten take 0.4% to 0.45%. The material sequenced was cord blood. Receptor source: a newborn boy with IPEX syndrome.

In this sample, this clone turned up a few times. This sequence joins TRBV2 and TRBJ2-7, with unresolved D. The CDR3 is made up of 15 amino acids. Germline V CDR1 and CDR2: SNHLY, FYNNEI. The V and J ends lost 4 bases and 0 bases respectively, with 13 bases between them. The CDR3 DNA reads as TGTGCCAGCAGTGGAGACGGACCAGTCTCCTACGAGCAGTACTTC. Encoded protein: CASSGDGPVSYEQYF.

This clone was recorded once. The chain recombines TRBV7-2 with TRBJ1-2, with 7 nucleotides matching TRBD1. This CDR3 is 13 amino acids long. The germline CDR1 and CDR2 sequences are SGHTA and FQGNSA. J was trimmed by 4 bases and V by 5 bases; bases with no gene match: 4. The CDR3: CASSPDRAYGYTF. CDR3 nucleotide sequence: TGTGCCAGCAGCCCCGACAGGGCCTATGGCTACACCTTC.

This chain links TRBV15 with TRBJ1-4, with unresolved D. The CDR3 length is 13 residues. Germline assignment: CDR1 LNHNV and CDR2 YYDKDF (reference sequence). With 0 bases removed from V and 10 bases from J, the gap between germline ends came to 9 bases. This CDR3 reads CATSRDRRRKLFF. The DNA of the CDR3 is TGTGCCACCAGCAGAGATAGGCGGAGAAAACTGTTTTTT. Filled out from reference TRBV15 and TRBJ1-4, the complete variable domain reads DAMVIQNPRYQVTQFGKPVTLSCSQTLNHNVMYWYQQKSSQAPKLLFHYYDKDFNNEADTPDNFQSRRPNTSFCFLDIRSPGLGDTAMYLCATSRDRRRKLFFGSGTQLSVL.

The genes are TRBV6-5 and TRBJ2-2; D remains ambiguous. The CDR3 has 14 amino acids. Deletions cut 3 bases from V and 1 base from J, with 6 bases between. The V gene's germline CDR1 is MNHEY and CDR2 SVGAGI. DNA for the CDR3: TGTGCCAGCAGTTATGGTGAGAACACCGGGGAGCTGTTTTTT. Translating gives CASSYGENTGELFF.

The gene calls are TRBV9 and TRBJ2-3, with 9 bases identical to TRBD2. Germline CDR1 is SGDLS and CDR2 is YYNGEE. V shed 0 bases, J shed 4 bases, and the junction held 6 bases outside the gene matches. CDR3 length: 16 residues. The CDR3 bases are TGTGCCAGCAGCGTAGTCCCTAGCGGGGTCGCAGATACGCAGTATTTT. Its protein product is CASSVVPSGVADTQYF.

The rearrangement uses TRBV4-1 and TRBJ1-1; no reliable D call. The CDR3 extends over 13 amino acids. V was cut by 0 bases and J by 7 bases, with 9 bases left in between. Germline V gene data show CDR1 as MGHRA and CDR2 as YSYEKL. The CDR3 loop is CASSQDPSIEAFF. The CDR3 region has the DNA TGCGCCAGCAGCCAAGATCCGTCGATTGAAGCTTTCTTT.

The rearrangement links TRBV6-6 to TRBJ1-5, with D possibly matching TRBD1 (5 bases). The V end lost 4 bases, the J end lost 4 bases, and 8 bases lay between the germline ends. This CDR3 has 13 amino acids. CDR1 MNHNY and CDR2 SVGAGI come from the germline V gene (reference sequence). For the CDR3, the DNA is TGTGCCAGCAGTTGGACAAAAAATCAGCCCCAGCATTTT. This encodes CASSWTKNQPQHF.

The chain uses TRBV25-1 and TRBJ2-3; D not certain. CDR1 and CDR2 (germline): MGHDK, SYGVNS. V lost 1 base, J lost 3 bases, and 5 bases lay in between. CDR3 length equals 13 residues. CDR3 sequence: CASSEFGTDTQYF. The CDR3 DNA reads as TGTGCCAGCAGTGAATTTGGGACAGATACGCAGTATTTT.

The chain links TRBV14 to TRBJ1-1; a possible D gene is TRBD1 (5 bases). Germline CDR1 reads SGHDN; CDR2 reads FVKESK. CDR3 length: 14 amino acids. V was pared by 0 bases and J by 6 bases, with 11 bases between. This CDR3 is CASSQDLGGAEAFF. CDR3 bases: TGTGCCAGCAGCCAAGATCTCGGGGGAGCTGAAGCTTTCTTT.

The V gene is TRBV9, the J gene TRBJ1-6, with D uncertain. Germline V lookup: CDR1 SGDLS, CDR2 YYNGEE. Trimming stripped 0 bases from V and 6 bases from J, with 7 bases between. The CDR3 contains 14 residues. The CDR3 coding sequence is TGTGCCAGCAGCGTAGGGGGTGCTAATTCACCCCTCCACTTT. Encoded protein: CASSVGGANSPLHF. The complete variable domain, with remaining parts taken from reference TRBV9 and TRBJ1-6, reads DSGVTQTPKHLITATGQRVTLRCSPRSGDLSVYWYQQSLDQGLQFLIQYYNGEERAKGNILERFSAQQFPDLHSELNLSSLELGDSALYFCASSVGGANSPLHFGNGTRLTVT.

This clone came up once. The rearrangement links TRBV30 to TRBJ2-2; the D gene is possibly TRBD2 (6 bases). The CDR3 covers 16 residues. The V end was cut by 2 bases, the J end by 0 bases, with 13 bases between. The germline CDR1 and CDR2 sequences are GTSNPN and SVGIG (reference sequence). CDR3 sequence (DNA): TGTGCCTGGAGTCCAAGGCGGGGTACGAACACCGGGGAGCTGTTTTTT. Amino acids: CAWSPRRGTNTGELFF.

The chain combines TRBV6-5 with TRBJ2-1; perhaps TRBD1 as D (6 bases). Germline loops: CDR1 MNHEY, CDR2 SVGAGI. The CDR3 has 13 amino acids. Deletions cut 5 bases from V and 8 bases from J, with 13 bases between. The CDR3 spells CASSEGVWDEQFF. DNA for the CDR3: TGTGCCAGCAGTGAGGGGGTCTGGGATGAGCAGTTCTTC.

The CDR3 nucleotides are TGCGCCAGCAGCTTAACGGGAAAGTCCTACGAGCAGTACTTC. It is translated as CASSLTGKSYEQYF. The chain joins TRBV5-1 to TRBJ2-7; possible D gene TRBD2, 5 bases. The V gene lost 2 bases and the J gene lost 1 base, with 10 bases spanning the gap. The germline V gene encodes CDR1 SGHRS and CDR2 YFSETQ. The CDR3 loop spans 14 amino acids.

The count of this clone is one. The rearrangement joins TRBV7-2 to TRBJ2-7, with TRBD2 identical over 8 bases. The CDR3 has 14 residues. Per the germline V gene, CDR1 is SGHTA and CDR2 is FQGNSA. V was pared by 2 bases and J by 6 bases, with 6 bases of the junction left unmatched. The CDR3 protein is CASSLSSGLGEQYF. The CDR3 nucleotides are TGTGCCAGCAGCTTATCTAGCGGGTTGGGCGAGCAGTACTTC.

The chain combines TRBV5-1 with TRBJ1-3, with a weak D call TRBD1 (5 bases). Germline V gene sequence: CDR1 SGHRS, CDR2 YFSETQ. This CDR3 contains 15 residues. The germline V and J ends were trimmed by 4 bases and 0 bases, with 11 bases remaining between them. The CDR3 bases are TGCGCCAGCAGCCCAGGGCTCTACTCTGGAAACACCATATATTTT. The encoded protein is CASSPGLYSGNTIYF.

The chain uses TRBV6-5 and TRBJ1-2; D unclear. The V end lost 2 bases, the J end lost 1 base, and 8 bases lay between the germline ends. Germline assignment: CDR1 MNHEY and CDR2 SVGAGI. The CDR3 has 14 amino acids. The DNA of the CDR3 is TGTGCCAGCAGTTACAACAGACGTAACTATGGCTACACCTTC. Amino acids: CASSYNRRNYGYTF.

The CDR3 region has the DNA TGTGCCAGCAGTGAGGGGACAGGGGGCGGCTACACCTTC. It yields the protein CASSEGTGGGYTF. V usage is TRBV25-1 and J usage is TRBJ1-2, with TRBD1 identical over 12 bases. This CDR3 is 13 amino acids long. From germline, CDR1 is MGHDK and CDR2 SYGVNS. V lost 3 bases, J lost 8 bases, and 1 base stayed unmatched.

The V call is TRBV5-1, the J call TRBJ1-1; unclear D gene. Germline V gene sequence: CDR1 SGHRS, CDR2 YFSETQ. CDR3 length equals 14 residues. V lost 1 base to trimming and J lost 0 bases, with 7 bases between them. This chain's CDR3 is CASSLSGLNTEAFF. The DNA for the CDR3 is TGCGCCAGCAGCTTGTCGGGGTTGAACACTGAAGCTTTCTTT.

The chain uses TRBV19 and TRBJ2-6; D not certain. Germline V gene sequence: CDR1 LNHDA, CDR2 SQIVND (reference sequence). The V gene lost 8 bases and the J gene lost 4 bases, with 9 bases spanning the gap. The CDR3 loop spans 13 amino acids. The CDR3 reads CASRLGGANVLTF. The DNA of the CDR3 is TGTGCCAGTCGGCTGGGAGGGGCCAACGTCCTGACTTTC. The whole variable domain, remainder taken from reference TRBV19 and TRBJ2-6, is DGGITQSPKYLFRKEGQNVTLSCEQNLNHDAMYWYRQDPGQGLRLIYYSQIVNDFQKGDIAEGYSVSREKKESFPLTVTSAQKNPTAFYLCASRLGGANVLTFGAGSRLTVL.

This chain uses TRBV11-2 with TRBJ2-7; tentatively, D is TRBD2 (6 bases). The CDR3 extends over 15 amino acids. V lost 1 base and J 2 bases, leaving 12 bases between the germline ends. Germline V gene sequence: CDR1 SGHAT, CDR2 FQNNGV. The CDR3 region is CASSLGGSGPYEQYF. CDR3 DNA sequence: TGTGCCAGCAGCTTAGGGGGTAGCGGTCCCTACGAGCAGTACTTC.

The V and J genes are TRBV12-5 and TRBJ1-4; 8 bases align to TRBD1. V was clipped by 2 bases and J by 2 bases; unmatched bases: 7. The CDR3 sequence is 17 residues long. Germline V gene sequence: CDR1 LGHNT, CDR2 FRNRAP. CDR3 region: CASGLILQGGTNEKLFF. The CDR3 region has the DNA TGTGCTAGTGGTTTGATTTTACAGGGGGGCACTAATGAAAAACTGTTTTTT.